Each of the 8 T cell receptor beta chains below was sequenced from the same sample in a study of cytomegalovirus exposure and HLA in healthy donors. Both 60 Vbeta primers and 13 Jbeta primers went into the PCR. Only in-frame clones appear in the TCRdb table, and some are missing; sequencing was by immunoSEQ multiplex PCR. The data contain 130,000 or so clones, just under 75% of them singletons. Material for sequencing was PBMCs. Source of these receptors: a man aged 35-49 years in good health and CMV-seropositive.

This clone showed up just once. The chain recombines TRBV4-2 with TRBJ2-5; D not certain. Trimming stripped 0 bases from V and 5 bases from J, with 13 bases between. CDR1 is LGHNA and CDR2 is YNFKEQ in the germline V gene. The CDR3 contains 15 residues. The CDR3 coding sequence is TGTGCCAGCAGCCAAGAGAGTGGTCCCTGGGAGACCCAGTACTTC. Translation: CASSQESGPWETQYF.

The V and J genes are TRBV5-6 and TRBJ1-3; 8 bases are shared with TRBD1. This CDR3 is built from 14 residues. J lost 3 bases, V lost 6 bases, and 5 bases had no gene match. Germline values: CDR1 SGHDT, CDR2 YYEEEE. DNA for the CDR3: TGTGCCAGCACCACAGGGGGTCGTGGAAACACCATATATTTT. This codes for CASTTGGRGNTIYF.

This clone was counted a few times. The chain uses TRBV10-3 and TRBJ1-4; 8 bases are a match to TRBD1. The CDR3 totals 15 residues. In germline, CDR1 is ENHRY, CDR2 SYGVKD. The V and J ends lost 5 bases and 8 bases, in that order; junction bases with no gene match: 10. The DNA of the CDR3 is TGTGCCATCAGTTTATCAGGGGGCATGGGCGAAAAACTGTTTTTT. Its protein is CAISLSGGMGEKLFF.

V is TRBV5-4 and J is TRBJ1-1; D ambiguous. Between the trimmed V and J ends, which lost 0 bases and 7 bases, there was a span of 10 bases. The CDR3 spans 13 residues. CDR1 SGHNT and CDR2 YYREEE come from the germline V gene (reference sequence). CDR3 sequence: CASSLGVPNEAFF. The CDR3 nucleotides are TGTGCCAGCAGCTTGGGCGTACCGAATGAAGCTTTCTTT.

This chain connects TRBV7-8 to TRBJ2-1; 12 nucleotides align to TRBD2. After removal of 5 bases from V and 0 bases from J, the junction contained 8 bases not matched to a gene. CDR1 and CDR2 (germline): SGHVS, FQNEAQ. This CDR3 has 18 amino acids. CDR3 sequence reads: CASSRLAGGVSSYNEQFF. The CDR3 DNA reads as TGTGCCAGCAGCCGTCTAGCGGGAGGGGTCAGCTCCTACAATGAGCAGTTCTTC. Using reference TRBV7-8 and TRBJ2-1 for the parts outside the CDR3, the full variable domain is GAGVSQSPRYKVAKRGQDVALRCDPISGHVSLFWYQQALGQGPEFLTYFQNEAQLDKSGLPSDRFFAERPEGSVSTLKIQRTQQEDSAVYLCASSRLAGGVSSYNEQFFGPGTRLTVL.

J is TRBJ1-5 and V is TRBV6-4; D remains unclear. CDR3 length: 20 residues. Trimming took 2 bases from V and 0 from J, leaving 23 bases between them. Germline values: CDR1 MRHNA, CDR2 SNTAGT. The CDR3: CASSDRNIVGRLNSNQPQHF. CDR3 sequence (DNA): TGTGCCAGCAGTGACAGAAACATCGTCGGCAGGTTAAATAGCAATCAGCCCCAGCATTTT.

A single count supports this clone. The chain links TRBV7-8 to TRBJ1-1, with unresolved D. The CDR3 has 16 residues. Trimming took 1 base from V and 1 from J, leaving 13 bases between them. Per the germline V gene, CDR1 is SGHVS and CDR2 is FQNEAQ. The CDR3 DNA is TGTGCCAGCAGCTTAGTTTCGAGTGGTGGGAACACTGAAGCTTTCTTT. Its translation is CASSLVSSGGNTEAFF.

This clone was observed a few times. The chain has TRBV6-5 and TRBJ2-5, with D tentatively TRBD1 (6 bases). V was cut by 5 bases and J by 1 base, with 11 bases left in between. CDR1 and CDR2 (germline): MNHEY, SVGAGI. The CDR3 sequence is 14 residues long. In DNA form, the CDR3 reads TGTGCCAGCAGTCCCCGGACAGCCCAAGAGACCCAGTACTTC. It codes for CASSPRTAQETQYF.